This T cell receptor beta chain was sequenced for a study of T cells in Graves' hyperthyroidism and ophthalmopathy. For the study at large: Peripheral blood sampling occurred at initial diagnosis, before any treatment.

Investigators excluded patients with uncontrolled infection, other autoimmune disease, pregnancy or lactation. RNA transcripts gave rise to amplified TCR beta CDR3 regions. The study used the HTBI primer set for a first-round RT-PCR of the TCR CDR3. TCRdb re-analysed the multiplex PCR reads in MiXCR, keeping a single row per CDR3 protein. Among around 350,000 distinct CDR3 sequences listed, roughly 15% were seen once. V dropped 3 bases and J dropped 2; count of bases not matched to a gene: 8. CDR1 SGHRS and CDR2 YFSETQ come from the germline V gene. The CDR3 spans 15 residues. The clonotype originates from a woman aged 30 to 39 with Graves' ophthalmopathy. V and J are TRBV5-1 and TRBJ2-7; 7 positions match TRBD2. The sequenced material came from blood. As DNA, the CDR3 is TGCGCCAGCAGCTCCTTGCGGGGGAAAGCCTACGAGCAGTACTTC. Translation: CASSSLRGKAYEQYF.